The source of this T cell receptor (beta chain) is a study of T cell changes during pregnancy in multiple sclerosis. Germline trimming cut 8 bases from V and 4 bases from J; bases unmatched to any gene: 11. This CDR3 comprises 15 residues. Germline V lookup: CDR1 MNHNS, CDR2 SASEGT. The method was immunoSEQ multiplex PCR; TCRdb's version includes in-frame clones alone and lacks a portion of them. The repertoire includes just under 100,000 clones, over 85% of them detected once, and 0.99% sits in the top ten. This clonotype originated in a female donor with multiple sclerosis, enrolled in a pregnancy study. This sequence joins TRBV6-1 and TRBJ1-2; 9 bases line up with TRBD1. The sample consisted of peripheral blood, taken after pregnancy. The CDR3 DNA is TGTGCCAGCGGGACAGGGCATGGCGGCGGCTATGGCTACACCTTC. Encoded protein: CASGTGHGGGYGYTF.